These T cell receptor beta chains were read from a single sample in a study of blood T cells in healthy people across ages. TCRdb analysed the 5' RACE reads with MiXCR anew, one entry per CDR3 protein. The data show 550,000 to 700,000 distinct CDR3 sequences, roughly a quarter seen once. Specimen: blood. Every receptor here comes from a woman aged 70 to 79 in good health. CDR3s include the opening cysteine and the closing phenylalanine or tryptophan.

cdr3_aa: CSVEGDRGQWNTGELFF
j_call: TRBJ2-2
v_call: TRBV29-1
cdr3_length: 17

cdr3_aa: CAISVTDRDGTEAFF
j_call: TRBJ1-1
v_call: TRBV10-3
cdr3_length: 15

cdr3_aa: CATSRTVNEKLFF
j_call: TRBJ1-4
v_call: TRBV15
cdr3_length: 13

cdr3_aa: CASRTGQTNEKLFF
j_call: TRBJ1-4
v_call: TRBV12-3/TRBV12-4
cdr3_length: 14

cdr3_aa: CASSPYAGQEAEAFF
j_call: TRBJ1-1
v_call: TRBV18
cdr3_length: 15

cdr3_aa: CASISFPSRQGGSEAFF
j_call: TRBJ1-1
v_call: TRBV6-2/TRBV6-3
cdr3_length: 17

cdr3_aa: CASTQTGRQWSEQFF
j_call: TRBJ2-1
v_call: TRBV12-3/TRBV12-4
cdr3_length: 15

cdr3_aa: CASSGTAREAFF
j_call: TRBJ1-1
v_call: TRBV5-1
cdr3_length: 12

cdr3_aa: CASRLNIQYF
j_call: TRBJ2-4
v_call: TRBV2
cdr3_length: 10

cdr3_aa: CSVATGRETQYF
j_call: TRBJ2-5
v_call: TRBV29-1
cdr3_length: 12

cdr3_aa: CSVDPRQGSGYTF
j_call: TRBJ1-2
v_call: TRBV29-1
cdr3_length: 13

cdr3_aa: CASSVDGLTEAFF
j_call: TRBJ1-1
v_call: TRBV9
cdr3_length: 13

cdr3_aa: CSAGLGTSGEETQYF
j_call: TRBJ2-5
v_call: TRBV20-1
cdr3_length: 15

cdr3_aa: CSIRTGEQFF
j_call: TRBJ2-1
v_call: TRBV29-1
cdr3_length: 10

cdr3_aa: CASSFGGPSGEKLFF
j_call: TRBJ1-4
v_call: TRBV7-2
cdr3_length: 15

cdr3_aa: CASSFSTGYEQYF
j_call: TRBJ2-7
v_call: TRBV7-8
cdr3_length: 13

cdr3_aa: CASSQDGLGETQYF
j_call: TRBJ2-5
v_call: TRBV4-3
cdr3_length: 14

cdr3_aa: CAISESPGQRVYEQYF
j_call: NA
v_call: TRBV10-3
cdr3_length: 16

cdr3_aa: CASSEDRDVWKTQYF
j_call: TRBJ2-5
v_call: TRBV6-4
cdr3_length: 15

cdr3_aa: CASSPPSGGNIQYF
j_call: TRBJ2-4
v_call: TRBV6-1
cdr3_length: 14

cdr3_aa: CASTAAGRVRETQYF
j_call: TRBJ2-5
v_call: TRBV19
cdr3_length: 15

cdr3_aa: CSASKGQPAEAFF
j_call: TRBJ1-1
v_call: TRBV20-1
cdr3_length: 13

cdr3_aa: CASSMGSGAGTDTQYF
j_call: TRBJ2-3
v_call: TRBV5-1
cdr3_length: 16

cdr3_aa: CSVRGDRSSTDTQYF
j_call: TRBJ2-3
v_call: TRBV29-1
cdr3_length: 15

cdr3_aa: CASSPSFGRHTGELFF
j_call: TRBJ2-2
v_call: TRBV6-1
cdr3_length: 16

cdr3_aa: CASSRGPGGYTF
j_call: TRBJ1-2
v_call: TRBV28
cdr3_length: 12

cdr3_aa: CASSQEQGGSYTF
j_call: TRBJ1-2
v_call: TRBV4-2
cdr3_length: 13

cdr3_aa: CASSRKGGELFF
j_call: TRBJ2-2
v_call: TRBV11-3
cdr3_length: 12

cdr3_aa: CATRDRAFYGYTF
j_call: TRBJ1-2
v_call: TRBV2
cdr3_length: 13

cdr3_aa: CATSDPRGAGDEQFF
j_call: TRBJ2-1
v_call: TRBV24-1
cdr3_length: 15

cdr3_aa: CSARAPAESVRRYF
j_call: TRBJ2-5
v_call: TRBV20-1
cdr3_length: 14

cdr3_aa: CASSDRGAEVTDTQYF
j_call: TRBJ2-3
v_call: TRBV3-1
cdr3_length: 16

cdr3_aa: CASSTGQGRNTQYF
j_call: TRBJ2-3
v_call: TRBV6-5
cdr3_length: 14

cdr3_aa: CATAGSDEKLFF
j_call: TRBJ1-4
v_call: TRBV12-5
cdr3_length: 12

cdr3_aa: CASSFPRGAGETDTQYF
j_call: TRBJ2-3
v_call: TRBV7-9
cdr3_length: 17

cdr3_aa: CASSLVPSEQFF
j_call: TRBJ2-1
v_call: TRBV7-9
cdr3_length: 12

cdr3_aa: CASSPKGANEKLFF
j_call: TRBJ1-4
v_call: TRBV18
cdr3_length: 14

cdr3_aa: CSAQGQGANTGELFF
j_call: TRBJ2-2
v_call: TRBV20-1
cdr3_length: 15

cdr3_aa: CASSLGRTSGGPTVFEQYF
j_call: NA
v_call: TRBV7-2
cdr3_length: 19

cdr3_aa: CATSSGYGYTF
j_call: TRBJ1-2
v_call: TRBV24-1
cdr3_length: 11

cdr3_aa: CASRSGQGFNYGYTF
j_call: TRBJ1-2
v_call: TRBV6-5
cdr3_length: 15

cdr3_aa: CAGSQVSRGAGETQYF
j_call: TRBJ2-5
v_call: TRBV4-2
cdr3_length: 16

cdr3_aa: CATSDQLTGPSAHSPLHF
j_call: TRBJ1-6
v_call: TRBV24-1
cdr3_length: 18

cdr3_aa: CASIPGDRGTSTDTQYF
j_call: TRBJ2-3
v_call: TRBV5-1
cdr3_length: 17

cdr3_aa: CASSLASGYNQPQHF
j_call: TRBJ1-5
v_call: TRBV7-8
cdr3_length: 15

cdr3_aa: CSARDSRTTPDGGVGGYTF
j_call: TRBJ1-2
v_call: TRBV20-1
cdr3_length: 19

cdr3_aa: CASSQERERGQYF
j_call: TRBJ2-5
v_call: TRBV4-2
cdr3_length: 13

cdr3_aa: CASSRTGGYTEAFF
j_call: TRBJ1-1
v_call: TRBV6-6
cdr3_length: 14

cdr3_aa: CASSLDSFTNTEAFF
j_call: TRBJ1-1
v_call: TRBV5-4
cdr3_length: 15

cdr3_aa: CASSPRDSKKLFF
j_call: TRBJ1-4
v_call: TRBV7-7
cdr3_length: 13

cdr3_aa: CSSYSGGPGNEQFF
j_call: NA
v_call: TRBV20-1
cdr3_length: 14

cdr3_aa: CASSSGLANTGELFF
j_call: TRBJ2-2
v_call: TRBV6-5
cdr3_length: 15

cdr3_aa: CASSFTSNQETQYF
j_call: TRBJ2-5
v_call: TRBV7-9
cdr3_length: 14

cdr3_aa: CASSLVAGGPDEQYF
j_call: TRBJ2-7
v_call: TRBV7-9
cdr3_length: 15

cdr3_aa: CASSYGRSGETQYF
j_call: TRBJ2-5
v_call: TRBV11-2
cdr3_length: 14

cdr3_aa: CASSLAHWAETQYF
j_call: TRBJ2-5
v_call: TRBV7-2
cdr3_length: 14

cdr3_aa: CSVFLVSNYGYTF
j_call: TRBJ1-2
v_call: TRBV29-1
cdr3_length: 13

cdr3_aa: CASSRQGTSSYEQYF
j_call: TRBJ2-7
v_call: TRBV7-2
cdr3_length: 15

cdr3_aa: CASSVDRREANYGYTF
j_call: TRBJ1-2
v_call: TRBV9
cdr3_length: 16

cdr3_aa: CSAPQGAITDTQYF
j_call: TRBJ2-3
v_call: TRBV20-1
cdr3_length: 14